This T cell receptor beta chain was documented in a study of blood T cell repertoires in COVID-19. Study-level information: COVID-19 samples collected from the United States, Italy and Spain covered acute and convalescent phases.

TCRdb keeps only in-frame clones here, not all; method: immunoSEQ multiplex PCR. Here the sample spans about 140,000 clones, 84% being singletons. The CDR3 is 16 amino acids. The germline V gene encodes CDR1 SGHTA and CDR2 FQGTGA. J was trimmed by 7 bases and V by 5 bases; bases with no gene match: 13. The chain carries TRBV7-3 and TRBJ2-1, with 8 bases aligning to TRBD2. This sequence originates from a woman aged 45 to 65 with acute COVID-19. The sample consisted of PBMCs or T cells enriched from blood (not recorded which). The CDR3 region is CASSPRRAGGLNEQFF. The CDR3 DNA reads TGTGCCAGCAGCCCAAGGAGGGCGGGAGGCCTAAATGAGCAGTTCTTC.